The clone carrying this TCR beta chain occurred a few times. Its specificity is not known. The sample comes from a study of T-cell memory formation after mild COVID-19. Study as a whole: Largely, the TCR clusters proved donor specific. Whole-study results and caveats: Clones that got smaller from day 15 to 85 had even CD4/CD8, while clones growing later tipped toward CD4+.

TCRdb reprocessed the 5' RACE reads via MiXCR and lists one record per CDR3 protein. The repertoire holds 35,000 to 50,000 distinct CDR3 sequences, with about 6.3% as singletons. This receptor was taken from an adult who had mild COVID-19 (a few samples of this study predate the infection). Cell type and time point are not known. Sequencing was done on a sample of PBMCs or a T cell subset sorted from them (not recorded which).

The CDR3 coding sequence is TGTGCCACCAGTGCCGGACGGACAGGGCCTGACCCAGCTTTCTTT. It yields the protein CATSAGRTGPDPAFF. This chain links TRBV24-1 with TRBJ1-1; 8 nucleotides align to TRBD1. The CDR3 sequence is 15 residues long. Trimming at V came to 5 bases and at J to 10 bases, leaving 14 bases not matched to a gene. Germline V gene data show CDR1 as KGHDR and CDR2 as SFDVKD.